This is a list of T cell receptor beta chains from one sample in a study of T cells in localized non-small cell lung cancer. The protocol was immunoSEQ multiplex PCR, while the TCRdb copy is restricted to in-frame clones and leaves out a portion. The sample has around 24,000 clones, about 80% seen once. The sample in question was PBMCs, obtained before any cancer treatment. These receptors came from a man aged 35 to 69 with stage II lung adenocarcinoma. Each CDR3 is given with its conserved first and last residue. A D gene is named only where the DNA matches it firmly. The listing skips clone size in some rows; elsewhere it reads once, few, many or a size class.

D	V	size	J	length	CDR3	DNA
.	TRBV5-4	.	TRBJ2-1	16	CASSPGPSLSFNEQFF	TGTGCCAGCAGCCCTGGCCCCTCCCTGAGTTTCAATGAGCAGTTCTTC
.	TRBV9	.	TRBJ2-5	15	CASSVDSPGQETQYF	TGTGCCAGCAGCGTAGATTCCCCCGGGCAAGAGACCCAGTACTTC
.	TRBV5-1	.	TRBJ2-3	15	CASSLASGSTDTQYF	TGCGCCAGCAGCTTGGCGTCGGGCTCCACAGATACGCAGTATTTT
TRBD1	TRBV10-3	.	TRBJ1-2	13	CAISDGQGKGYTF	TGTGCCATCAGTGACGGACAGGGGAAGGGCTACACCTTC
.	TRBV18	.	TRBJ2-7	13	CASSPPGIYEQYF	TGTGCCAGCTCACCACCAGGGATCTACGAGCAGTACTTC
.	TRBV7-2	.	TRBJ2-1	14	CASSFGQDYNEQFF	TGTGCCAGCAGCTTCGGTCAGGATTACAATGAGCAGTTCTTC
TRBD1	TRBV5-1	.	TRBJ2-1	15	CASSLFGTGGNEQFF	TGCGCCAGCAGCTTGTTCGGGACAGGAGGTAATGAGCAGTTCTTC
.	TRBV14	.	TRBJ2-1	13	CASSPRARNEQFF	TGTGCCAGCAGCCCGCGGGCCCGGAATGAGCAGTTCTTC
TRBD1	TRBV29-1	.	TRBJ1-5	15	CSAVEQGGGNQPQHF	TGCAGCGCCGTCGAACAGGGGGGTGGCAATCAGCCCCAGCATTTT
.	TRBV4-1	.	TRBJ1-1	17	CASSQESGGRIDTEAFF	TGCGCCAGCAGCCAAGAATCCGGGGGCCGGATAGACACTGAAGCTTTCTTT
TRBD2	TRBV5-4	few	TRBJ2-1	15	CASSRTSGSNNEQFF	TGTGCCAGCAGCCGTACTAGCGGATCTAACAATGAGCAGTTCTTC
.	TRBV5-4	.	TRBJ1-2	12	CASSPGRRGYTF	TGTGCCAGCAGCCCAGGGAGGAGGGGCTACACCTTC
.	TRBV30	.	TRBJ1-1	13	CAWSVQVTTEAFF	TGTGCCTGGAGTGTACAGGTGACCACTGAAGCTTTCTTT
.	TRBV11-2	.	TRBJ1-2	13	CASSLQGNYGYTF	TGTGCCAGCAGCTTGCAGGGTAACTATGGCTACACCTTC
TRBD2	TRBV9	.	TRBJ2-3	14	CASSRGGSTDTQYF	TGTGCCAGCAGCCGGGGGGGCTCGACAGATACGCAGTATTTT
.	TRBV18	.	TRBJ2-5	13	CASSPGTQETQYF	TGTGCCAGCTCACCTGGCACGCAAGAGACCCAGTACTTC
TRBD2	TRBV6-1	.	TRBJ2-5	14	CASRLAGGQETQYF	TGTGCCAGCAGATTAGCGGGGGGGCAGGAGACCCAGTACTTC
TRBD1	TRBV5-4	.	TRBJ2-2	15	CASSLEAGGTGELFF	TGTGCCAGCAGCTTGGAGGCAGGGGGCACCGGGGAGCTGTTTTTT
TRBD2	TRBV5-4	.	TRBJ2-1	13	CASSSGLAFEQFF	TGTGCCAGCAGCTCGGGACTAGCCTTTGAGCAGTTCTTC